The T cell receptor (beta chain) under discussion was sequenced for a study of graft-versus-host responses after intestinal transplantation. For the study at large: Every one of the recipients received anti-thymocyte globulin induction and afterwards took tacrolimus and steroids for roughly 3 years.

Produced via immunoSEQ multiplex PCR; TCRdb's table is partial and in-frame only. The sample lists 13,000 or so clones, around 40% occurring once. The junction had 8 bases not matched to a gene; V was cut back by 5 bases and J by 1 base. Germline V CDR1 and CDR2: SGHAT, FQNNGV. CDR3 length: 15 amino acids. Co-plating was performed using roughly 200,000 CFSE-labeled responder cells and roughly 200,000 irradiated, violet-dye-labeled stimulator cells. The specimen was alloreactive CD4+ T cells from a mixed lymphocyte reaction culture, collected before intestinal transplant. Subset noted: CFSE-low proliferating T cells sorted from approximately 6-day pre-transplant mixed lymphocyte reaction (GvH or HvG direction). This chain connects TRBV11-2 to TRBJ2-7, with TRBD2 identical over 7 bases. The source is a human patient who received an intestinal transplant. The CDR3 DNA reads TGTGCCAGCAGCGTGAGTCAGGGACTATCCTACGAGCAGTACTTC. Translating gives CASSVSQGLSYEQYF.